This T cell receptor (beta chain) was obtained from a study of siplizumab effects on memory and regulatory T cells. Overall study findings and caveats: The study found that mappable alloreactive CD4+ clones averaged around 72% Treg-derived with siplizumab and over 25% in controls. In unstimulated cells, naive T cells appeared more diverse than memory T cells and seemed major alloresponse contributors. Naive or memory phenotype was unassignable for roughly 75-97% of proliferating CD4+ or CD8+ clones.

TCR templates numbering around 9.6 x 10^4 were assayed per sample. Sequencing was performed with immunoSEQ multiplex PCR; in TCRdb, only in-frame clones are kept and a portion is missing. The sample has 100,000 or so clones; about nine tenths are singletons. The length of the CDR3 is 11 residues. The germline V and J ends were trimmed by 6 bases and 4 bases, with 7 bases remaining between them. Looked up from germline, CDR1 is DFQATT and CDR2 is SNEGSKA (reference sequence). About this clone itself: Its antigen is not known.

The TCR originated in a human donor in good health. This rearrangement joins TRBV20-1 to TRBJ2-1; D is ambiguous. What was sequenced was non-Treg CD4+ T cells sorted from blood. The CDR3 sequence is CSAMKYNEQFF. CDR3 nucleotide sequence: TGCAGTGCAATGAAATACAATGAGCAGTTCTTC.